This T cell receptor beta chain derives from a study of tumor and adjacent non-tumor tissue in lung cancer. General observations from the study: Higher tumor TCR diversity was associated with shorter survival.

No cell sorting was done before RNA was extracted from the tissue. Chemotherapy-naive patients with new lung cancer underwent thoracic surgery in China, August–late 2014. Germline V gene lookup returns CDR1 LGHNA and CDR2 YSLEER. The CDR3 runs to 15 residues. The library came from three nested PCR rounds adapted from ARM-PCR protocols. Each CDR3 protein gets one entry after TCRdb re-called the multiplex PCR reads with MiXCR. The sample holds 100,000 to 150,000 distinct CDR3 sequences; about 66% are singletons and the top ten take roughly 12%. A note on this clonotype: The antigen is not known. At one boundary the junction diverges from the germline segment, which might be a read error.

This chain links TRBV4-3 with TRBJ2-3; TRBD1 is a possible D gene (6 bases). The sample taken for sequencing was lung tumor tissue. This sequence was found in a man in his thirties or forties with non-small cell lung cancer. The CDR3 is CANSHCRGSTDTQYF. In nucleotides, the CDR3 is TGCGCCAACAGCCACTGCAGGGGTAGCACAGATACGCAGTACTTT.